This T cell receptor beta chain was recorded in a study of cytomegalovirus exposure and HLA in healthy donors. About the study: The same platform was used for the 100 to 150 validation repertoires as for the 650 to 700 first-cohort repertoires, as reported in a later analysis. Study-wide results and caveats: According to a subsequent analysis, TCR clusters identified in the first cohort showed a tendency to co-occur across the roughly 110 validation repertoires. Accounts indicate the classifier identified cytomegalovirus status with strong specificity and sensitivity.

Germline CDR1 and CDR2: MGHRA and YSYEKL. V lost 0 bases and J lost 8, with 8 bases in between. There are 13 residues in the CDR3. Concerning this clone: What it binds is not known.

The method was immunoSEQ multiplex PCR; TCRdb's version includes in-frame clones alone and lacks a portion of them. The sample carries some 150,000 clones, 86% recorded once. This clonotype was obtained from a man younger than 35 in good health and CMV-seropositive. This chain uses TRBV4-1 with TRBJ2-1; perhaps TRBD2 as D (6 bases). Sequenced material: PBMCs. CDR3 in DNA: TGCGCCAGCAGCCAAGATCCGGGGGATGAGCAGTTCTTC. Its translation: CASSQDPGDEQFF.